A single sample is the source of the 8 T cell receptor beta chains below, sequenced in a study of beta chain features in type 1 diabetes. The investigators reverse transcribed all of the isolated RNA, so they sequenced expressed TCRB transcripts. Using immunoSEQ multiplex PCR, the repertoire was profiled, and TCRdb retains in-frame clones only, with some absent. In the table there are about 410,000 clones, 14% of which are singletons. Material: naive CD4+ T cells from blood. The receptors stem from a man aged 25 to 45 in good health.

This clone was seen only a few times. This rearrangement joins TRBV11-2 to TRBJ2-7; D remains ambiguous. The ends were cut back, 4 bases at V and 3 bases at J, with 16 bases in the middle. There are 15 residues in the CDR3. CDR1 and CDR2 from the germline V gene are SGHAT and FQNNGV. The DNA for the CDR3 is TGTGCCAGCAGCTATACTTTCGTTGGAAACTACGAGCAGTACTTC. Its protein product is CASSYTFVGNYEQYF.

CDR3: CASSQVHSGELFF. In DNA, the CDR3 is TGCGCCAGCAGCCAAGTACATTCCGGGGAGCTGTTTTTT. The chain links TRBV4-3 to TRBJ2-2, with no clear D. Germline V gives CDR1 LGHNA, CDR2 YSLEER. V was trimmed by 1 base and J by 6 bases, leaving 6 bases between them. The CDR3 is made up of 13 amino acids.

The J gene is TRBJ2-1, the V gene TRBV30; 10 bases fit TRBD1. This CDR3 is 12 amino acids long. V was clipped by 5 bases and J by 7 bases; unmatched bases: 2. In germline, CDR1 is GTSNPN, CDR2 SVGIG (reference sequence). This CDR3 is CAWGQGGNEQFF. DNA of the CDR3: TGTGCCTGGGGACAGGGGGGTAATGAGCAGTTCTTC.

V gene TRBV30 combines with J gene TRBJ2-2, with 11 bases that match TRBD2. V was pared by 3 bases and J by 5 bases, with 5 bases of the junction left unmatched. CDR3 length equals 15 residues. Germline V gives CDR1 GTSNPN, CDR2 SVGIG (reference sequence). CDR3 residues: CAWRLAGVGTGELFF. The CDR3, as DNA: TGTGCCTGGAGACTAGCGGGAGTTGGAACCGGGGAGCTGTTTTTT.

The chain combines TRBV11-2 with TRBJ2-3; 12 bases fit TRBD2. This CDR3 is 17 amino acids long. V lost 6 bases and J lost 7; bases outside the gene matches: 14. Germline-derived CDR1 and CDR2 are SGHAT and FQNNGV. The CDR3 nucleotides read TGTGCCAGCAGTCCATTCACTAGCGGGAGGTGGGAACATACGCAGTATTTT. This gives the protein CASSPFTSGRWEHTQYF.

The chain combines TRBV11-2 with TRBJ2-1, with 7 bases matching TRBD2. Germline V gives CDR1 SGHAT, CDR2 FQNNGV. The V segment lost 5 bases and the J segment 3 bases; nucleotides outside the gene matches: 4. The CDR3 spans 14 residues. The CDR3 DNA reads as TGTGCCAGCAGCCGGGACTATATCTACAATGAGCAGTTCTTC. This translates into CASSRDYIYNEQFF.

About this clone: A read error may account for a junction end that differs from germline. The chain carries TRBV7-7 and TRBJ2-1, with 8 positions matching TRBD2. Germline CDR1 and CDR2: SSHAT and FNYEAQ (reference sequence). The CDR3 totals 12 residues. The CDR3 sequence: CASRSTSGEQFF. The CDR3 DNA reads TGTGCTAGCAGATCCACTAGCGGAGAGCAGTTCTTC.

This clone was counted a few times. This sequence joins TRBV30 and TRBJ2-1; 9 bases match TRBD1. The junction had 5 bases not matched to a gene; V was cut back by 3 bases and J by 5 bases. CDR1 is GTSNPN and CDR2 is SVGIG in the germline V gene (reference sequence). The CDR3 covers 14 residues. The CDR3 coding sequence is TGTGCCTGGAGCTGGGACAGGGTAAACAATGAGCAGTTCTTC. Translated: CAWSWDRVNNEQFF.